This entry lists 26 T cell receptor beta chains sequenced from one sample in a study of cytomegalovirus exposure and HLA in healthy donors. Primers for the PCR totalled 60 Vbeta and 13 Jbeta. Libraries were prepared by immunoSEQ multiplex PCR; TCRdb keeps only in-frame clonotypes and omits some of them. The profile covers about 140,000 clones, with about 75% appearing a single time and around 11% taken by the ten largest. The sample taken for sequencing was PBMCs. The receptors derive from a man aged 18 to 29 in good health and CMV-seropositive.

The chain links TRBV4-1 to TRBJ1-1; tentative D call: TRBD1 (6 bases). This CDR3 spans 15 amino acids. The V gene lost 4 bases and the J gene lost 4 bases, with 16 bases spanning the gap. CDR1 is MGHRA, CDR2 YSYEKL, per germline. The CDR3 loop is CASSPSPGDGTEAFF. The CDR3 nucleotides are TGCGCCAGCAGCCCGAGTCCAGGGGACGGCACTGAAGCTTTCTTT.

The chain combines TRBV11-1 with TRBJ2-3, with 11 bases that match TRBD2. This CDR3 has 15 amino acids. V lost 6 bases and J lost 6; bases outside the gene matches: 8. The germline V gene has CDR1 SGHAT and CDR2 FQDESV (reference sequence). This CDR3 is CASSQTSGDWDTQYF. CDR3 nucleotides: TGTGCCAGCAGTCAGACTAGCGGGGATTGGGATACGCAGTATTTT.

As for this clone: Sequence at one end of the junction differs from germline and may be a read error. V gene TRBV28 combines with J gene TRBJ1-5; TRBD1 agrees at 7 bases. The CDR3 loop spans 15 amino acids. The germline CDR1 and CDR2 sequences are MDHEN and SYDVKM. CDR3 DNA: TGTTCCAGCAGTTTAAAAGGACAGGGCAATCAGCCCCAGCATTTT. It translates to CSSSLKGQGNQPQHF.

V and J are TRBV6-1 and TRBJ1-1; D perhaps matches TRBD1 (5 bases). V was cut by 7 bases and J by 5 bases, with 17 bases left in between. The CDR3 runs 14 residues. Germline V gives CDR1 MNHNS, CDR2 SASEGT. The CDR3 loop reads CASKPVGVTTEAFF. DNA for the CDR3: TGTGCCAGCAAACCTGTAGGGGTAACGACTGAAGCTTTCTTT.

V and J are TRBV2 and TRBJ2-7, with 7 bases lining up with TRBD2. The CDR3 has 13 residues. Germline trimming cut 4 bases from V and 6 bases from J; bases unmatched to any gene: 6. Looked up from germline, CDR1 is SNHLY and CDR2 is FYNNEI. As DNA, the CDR3 is TGTGCCAGCAGTGGGGAGGGCCCGGGCGAGCAGTACTTC. This codes for CASSGEGPGEQYF.

This chain uses TRBV4-2 with TRBJ2-3, with 7 bases aligning to TRBD2. This CDR3 is built from 14 residues. V lost 4 bases to trimming and J lost 2 bases; unmatched junction nucleotides: 3. CDR1 LGHNA and CDR2 YNFKEQ come from the germline V gene. The CDR3 reads CASSPGTNTDTQYF. The CDR3 DNA sequence: TGTGCCAGCAGCCCGGGGACTAACACAGATACGCAGTATTTT.

The chain employs TRBV7-8 and TRBJ2-7; TRBD2 matches 13 bases. CDR3 length equals 15 residues. Germline CDR1 SGHVS, CDR2 FQNEAQ. Trimming removed 1 base from V and 11 bases from J; junction bases left unmatched: 8. The CDR3 is CASSLGTSGSPREYF. The DNA of the CDR3 is TGTGCCAGCAGCTTAGGGACTAGCGGGAGTCCTCGGGAGTACTTC.

The rearrangement uses TRBV7-9 and TRBJ2-1; 7 bases align to TRBD1. V trimming: 1 base; J trimming: 3 bases; junction bases outside the gene matches: 3. In germline, CDR1 is SEHNR, CDR2 FQNEAQ (reference sequence). The CDR3 has 15 residues. The CDR3: CASSLGQGVYNEQFF. Written as DNA, the CDR3 is TGTGCCAGCAGCTTAGGACAGGGTGTCTACAATGAGCAGTTCTTC.

The gene calls are TRBV19 and TRBJ2-2, with 10 bases that match TRBD1. Trimming at V came to 5 bases and at J to 6 bases, leaving 9 bases not matched to a gene. The CDR3 runs 16 residues. The germline V gene encodes CDR1 LNHDA and CDR2 SQIVND (reference sequence). This CDR3 is CASSQRGDRGSGELFF. CDR3 nucleotides: TGTGCCAGTAGTCAAAGAGGGGACAGGGGTTCCGGGGAGCTGTTTTTT.

The chain has TRBV5-5 and TRBJ1-4, with TRBD1 as a possible D gene (6 bases). V dropped 5 bases and J dropped 0 bases, with 8 bases sitting between them. Germline CDR1 SGHKS, CDR2 YYEKEE (reference sequence). This CDR3 has 14 amino acids. In DNA form, the CDR3 reads TGTGCCAGCAGTGCAGGGGCAACTAATGAAAAACTGTTTTTT. Protein sequence: CASSAGATNEKLFF.

The rearrangement uses TRBV6-1 and TRBJ2-1, with D possibly matching TRBD2 (6 bases). Germline V lookup: CDR1 MNHNS, CDR2 SASEGT. V lost 0 bases, J lost 6 bases, and 12 bases lay in between. The CDR3 length is 15 residues. The CDR3 DNA sequence: TGTGCCAGCAGTGAAGCGGGGCGGGGAGGCAATGAGCAGTTCTTC. Protein sequence: CASSEAGRGGNEQFF.

This clone was seen just once. The chain couples TRBV18 to TRBJ2-5; tentatively, D is TRBD2 (6 bases). This CDR3 contains 15 residues. CDR1 and CDR2 from the germline V gene are KGHSH and LQKENI. The ends were cut back, 0 bases at V and 7 bases at J, with 15 bases in the middle. As DNA, the CDR3 is TGTGCCAGCTCACCACCGGAACACCCCGGGGGGACCCAGTACTTC. The encoded protein is CASSPPEHPGGTQYF.

V usage is TRBV2 and J usage is TRBJ2-7; TRBD1 matches 8 bases. The V gene end was trimmed by 7 bases and the J gene end by 4 bases; junction bases not matched to a gene: 9. Germline CDR1 is SNHLY and CDR2 is FYNNEI. The CDR3 covers 14 residues. The CDR3 here is CASNPTGVGYEQYF. CDR3 in DNA: TGTGCCAGCAACCCGACAGGGGTCGGGTACGAGCAGTACTTC.

This rearrangement joins TRBV6-5 to TRBJ1-1; 8 bases align to TRBD1. The germline CDR1 and CDR2 sequences are MNHEY and SVGAGI. The CDR3 is 15 amino acids. V lost 4 bases to trimming and J lost 0 bases; unmatched junction nucleotides: 4. The CDR3 DNA follows: TGTGCCAGCAGTTCTACAGGGGGGATGAACACTGAAGCTTTCTTT. Protein: CASSSTGGMNTEAFF.

The J gene is TRBJ2-5, the V gene TRBV5-1; 10 bases agree with TRBD2. CDR1 and CDR2 (germline): SGHRS, YFSETQ. J was trimmed by 5 bases and V by 1 base; bases with no gene match: 8. The CDR3 sequence is 16 residues long. The CDR3 protein is CASSLQGLALGETQYF. CDR3 DNA sequence: TGCGCCAGCAGCTTGCAGGGACTAGCGTTGGGTGAGACCCAGTACTTC.

The CDR3 DNA reads as TGTGCCAGCAAGAAGGGAGGACAAAGCACAGATACGCAGTATTTT. Its translation: CASKKGGQSTDTQYF. The V call is TRBV2, the J call TRBJ2-3, with a weak D call TRBD2 (6 bases). CDR1 SNHLY and CDR2 FYNNEI come from the germline V gene. The V end lost 7 bases, the J end lost 0 bases, and 14 bases lay between the germline ends. This CDR3 region has 15 residues.

The gene calls are TRBV6-5 and TRBJ2-3; D perhaps matches TRBD2 (5 bases). CDR3 length equals 11 residues. Germline assignment: CDR1 MNHEY and CDR2 SVGAGI. Deletions cut 6 bases from V and 6 bases from J, with 7 bases between. This CDR3 is CASRRGDTQYF. The CDR3 region has the DNA TGTGCCAGCAGGAGAGGGGATACGCAGTATTTT.

Only a few counts were recorded for this clone. The V call is TRBV29-1, the J call TRBJ2-1; TRBD2 aligns across 8 bases. Trimming took 7 bases from V and 0 from J; bases not matched to a gene: 5. This CDR3 contains 14 residues. Germline-derived CDR1 and CDR2 are SQVTM and ANQGSEA. DNA of the CDR3: TGCAGCGGAAGCGGGGGCGCCTCCTACAATGAGCAGTTCTTC. It encodes CSGSGGASYNEQFF.

This clone has only a few counts. DNA of the CDR3: TGTGCCAGCAGCACCGGACCGGGGGGTGGGCAGTTCTTC. Translation: CASSTGPGGGQFF. The V and J genes are TRBV7-9 and TRBJ2-1, with TRBD2 matching 7 bases. Germline lookup yields CDR1 SEHNR and CDR2 FQNEAQ (reference sequence). The ends lost 5 bases at V and 12 bases at J; junction bases unmatched: 10. The CDR3 loop spans 13 amino acids.

The chain couples TRBV6-1 to TRBJ1-5; D is possibly TRBD1 (5 bases). With 4 bases removed from V and 2 bases from J, the gap between germline ends came to 15 bases. The CDR3 runs to 16 residues. Germline CDR1 MNHNS, CDR2 SASEGT. Written as DNA, the CDR3 is TGTGCCAGCAGTGCCGTTAGGGGAGGGGGCAATCAGCCCCAGCATTTT. Translation gives CASSAVRGGGNQPQHF.

J is TRBJ2-7 and V is TRBV7-9; 9 nucleotides match TRBD1. V lost 5 bases and J lost 0; bases outside the gene matches: 5. The CDR3 totals 15 residues. CDR1 and CDR2 (germline): SEHNR, FQNEAQ (reference sequence). In DNA, the CDR3 is TGTGCCAGCAGCAGAGACAGGGGGGACTCCTACGAGCAGTACTTC. Residues: CASSRDRGDSYEQYF.

This rearrangement joins TRBV7-3 to TRBJ1-5; D not resolved. The CDR3 is 13 amino acids. Germline CDR1 SGHTA, CDR2 FQGTGA. V was cut by 2 bases and J by 9 bases, with 11 bases left in between. CDR3 loop: CASSLRENRPQHF. The CDR3 region has the DNA TGTGCCAGCAGCTTACGGGAGAACCGGCCCCAGCATTTT.

V usage is TRBV7-9 and J usage is TRBJ2-7, with 11 bases identical to TRBD2. CDR1 SEHNR and CDR2 FQNEAQ come from the germline V gene (reference sequence). The CDR3 extends over 16 amino acids. V lost 5 bases and J lost 2; bases outside the gene matches: 8. The CDR3 is CASSPGASGGTYEQYF. In DNA, the CDR3 is TGTGCCAGCAGCCCAGGGGCTAGCGGGGGGACCTACGAGCAGTACTTC.

The genes are TRBV13 and TRBJ1-5; a weak D match, TRBD1 (6 bases). The germline gives CDR1 PRHDT, CDR2 FYEKMQ (reference sequence). The CDR3 sequence is 16 residues long. The V gene lost 6 bases and the J gene lost 0 bases, with 15 bases spanning the gap. In nucleotides, the CDR3 is TGTGCCAGCAGACGACAGGCGGAATATAGCAATCAGCCCCAGCATTTT. Translation gives CASRRQAEYSNQPQHF.

The chain recombines TRBV9 with TRBJ2-7; 7 bases align to TRBD1. The J segment lost 7 bases and the V segment lost 3 bases, leaving 16 bases of the junction unmatched. This CDR3 is 16 amino acids long. Germline CDR1 SGDLS, CDR2 YYNGEE. The CDR3 sequence is CASSAQTRQGMGEQYF. The CDR3 bases are TGTGCCAGCAGCGCACAGACGCGACAGGGAATGGGGGAGCAGTACTTC. The variable domain in full, with the rest retrieved from reference TRBV9 and TRBJ2-7, is DSGVTQTPKHLITATGQRVTLRCSPRSGDLSVYWYQQSLDQGLQFLIQYYNGEERAKGNILERFSAQQFPDLHSELNLSSLELGDSALYFCASSAQTRQGMGEQYFGPGTRLTVT.

The chain recombines TRBV6-5 with TRBJ1-2, with TRBD1 matching over 12 bases. After removal of 4 bases from V and 6 bases from J, the junction contained 6 bases not matched to a gene. Per germline, CDR1 MNHEY and CDR2 SVGAGI. The length of the CDR3 is 15 residues. In DNA, the CDR3 is TGTGCCAGCAGTTTCCGGGACAGGGGGCAGAATGGCTACACCTTC. Translation gives CASSFRDRGQNGYTF.